Following are 30 T cell receptor beta chains from one sample sequenced in a study of shared clonotypes between healthy human individuals (dated by TCRdb to the early 2020s). For the CD8 naive samples, CD45RO-negative cells were positively selected for CCR7, yielding a CD45RA+CCR7+ population from which TemRA cells were excluded. The method was the immunoSEQ multiplex PCR assay. TCRdb carries this immuneACCESS record with in-frame sequences only. Its versions omit some clonotypes, under half of them owing to an unresolved V gene in the studies checked, with the rest unexplained. Across this sample there are about 2.1 million clones, with roughly 93% seen only once. The top ten hold around 1.8% of the sample. The material sequenced was naive CD8+ T cells from PBMCs. Per the publication, the cell subset or site label means: CD45RA+CCR7+. These receptor sequences come from a young man in good health. Some clones in this sample may be carry-over from other donors' samples.

The chain has TRBV27 and TRBJ2-7; TRBD2 matches at 9 bases. The trim removed 4 bases at V and 5 bases at J, leaving 6 bases unmatched. The CDR3 sequence is 14 residues long. CDR1 is MNHEY and CDR2 is SMNVEV in the germline V gene (reference sequence). DNA for the CDR3: TGTGCCAGCAGTTCACGGACTAGCGTCGACGAGCAGTACTTC. Encoded protein: CASSSRTSVDEQYF.

The chain uses TRBV29-1 and TRBJ2-7, with D maybe TRBD2 (5 bases). The germline CDR1 and CDR2 sequences are SQVTM and ANQGSEA. Between the trimmed V and J ends, which lost 7 bases and 2 bases, there was a span of 12 bases. The CDR3 has 12 amino acids. DNA of the CDR3: TGCAGCGCCGTACGGGGTCCCTACGAGCAGTACTTC. Translating gives CSAVRGPYEQYF.

This clone came up once. The V call is TRBV7-3, the J call TRBJ2-6; maybe TRBD1 (5 bases). This CDR3 comprises 18 residues. Germline lookup yields CDR1 SGHTA and CDR2 FQGTGA. V was pared by 11 bases and J by 0 bases, with 23 bases between. The CDR3 spells CAAKVGRAYLSGANVLTF. CDR3 nucleotide sequence: TGTGCCGCCAAGGTCGGCAGGGCCTACCTCTCTGGGGCCAACGTCCTGACTTTC. Full variable domain (missing parts from reference TRBV7-3 and TRBJ2-6): GAGVSQTPSNKVTEKGKYVELRCDPISGHTALYWYRQSLGQGPEFLIYFQGTGAADDSGLPNDRFFAVRPEGSVSTLKIQRTERGDSAVYLCAAKVGRAYLSGANVLTFGAGSRLTVL.

This clone was observed a few times. V and J are TRBV27 and TRBJ1-5; maybe TRBD1 (6 bases). V was cut by 4 bases and J by 5 bases, with 12 bases left in between. The CDR3 has 14 residues. Germline V gene lookup returns CDR1 MNHEY and CDR2 SMNVEV (reference sequence). CDR3 DNA sequence: TGTGCCAGCAGTTGGGCAGGGGTCGATCAGCCCCAGCATTTT. This sequence encodes CASSWAGVDQPQHF.

Only one count was recorded for this clone. The chain joins TRBV7-6 to TRBJ2-7, with 10 positions matching TRBD2. With V trimmed by 2 bases and J by 4 bases, 5 bases remained unmatched. The CDR3 totals 15 residues. Germline V lookup: CDR1 SGHVS, CDR2 FNYEAQ. This CDR3 reads CASSLLASGRYEQYF. CDR3 nucleotides: TGTGCCAGCAGCTTATTGGCTAGCGGGAGATACGAGCAGTACTTC.

This clone was seen a few times. The rearrangement joins TRBV7-8 to TRBJ1-5; the D gene is possibly TRBD1 (5 bases). Germline-derived CDR1 and CDR2 are SGHVS and FQNEAQ. The ends were cut back, 3 bases at V and 7 bases at J, with 10 bases in the middle. CDR3 size: 13 residues. The CDR3 sequence is CASSFGGNQPQHF. CDR3 DNA: TGTGCCAGCAGCTTTGGGGGGAACCAGCCCCAGCATTTT.

The chain carries TRBV2 and TRBJ2-3; D perhaps matches TRBD1 (6 bases). CDR3 length equals 12 residues. With 10 bases removed from V and 3 bases from J, the gap between germline ends came to 11 bases. In germline, CDR1 is SNHLY, CDR2 FYNNEI. The CDR3 sequence: CATRTETDTQYF. In nucleotides, the CDR3 is TGTGCCACCAGGACAGAAACAGATACGCAGTATTTT. Full variable domain (remainder filled in from reference TRBV2 and TRBJ2-3): EPEVTQTPSHQVTQMGQEVILRCVPISNHLYFYWYRQILGQKVEFLVSFYNNEISEKSEIFDDQFSVERPDGSNFTLKIRSTKLEDSAMYFCATRTETDTQYFGPGTRLTVL.

The chain links TRBV21-1 to TRBJ2-1; the table's D call, TRBD2, was not checked against the DNA. TRBV21-1 is a recognized pseudogene. This CDR3 has 15 amino acids. The CDR3 DNA reads TGTGCCAGCAGCAGACGACTAGCGGGAGGGGTTGAGCAGTTCTTC. This gives the protein CASSRRLAGGVEQFF.

The rearrangement joins TRBV29-1 to TRBJ2-2; D is perhaps TRBD1 or TRBD2 (5 bases each). Germline values: CDR1 SQVTM, CDR2 ANQGSEA. V was pared by 6 bases and J by 0 bases, with 11 bases between. CDR3 length: 14 residues. The CDR3 reads CSVWTLANTGELFF. The CDR3 region has the DNA TGCAGCGTGTGGACACTAGCGAACACCGGGGAGCTGTTTTTT.

The sample holds one count of this clone. V gene TRBV30 combines with J gene TRBJ2-3; D unresolved. Per germline, CDR1 GTSNPN and CDR2 SVGIG (reference sequence). Trimming shortened V by 2 bases and J by 1 base, and 10 bases separated the two germline ends. The CDR3 has 14 residues. In nucleotides, the CDR3 is TGTGCCTGGAGTCGAATTAGTCGCACAGATACGCAGTATTTT. Residues: CAWSRISRTDTQYF.

The chain couples TRBV30 to TRBJ1-2; a weak D match, TRBD1 (5 bases). CDR3 length equals 12 residues. Germline values: CDR1 GTSNPN, CDR2 SVGIG (reference sequence). V was trimmed by 3 bases and J by 4 bases, leaving 9 bases between them. CDR3 in amino acids: CAWSTGVYGYTF. CDR3 DNA: TGTGCCTGGAGCACAGGTGTCTATGGCTACACCTTC.

The chain links TRBV9 to TRBJ2-5; D possibly corresponds to TRBD1 (7 bases). The CDR3 is 15 residues long. V was cut by 6 bases and J by 0 bases, with 15 bases left in between. Germline values: CDR1 SGDLS, CDR2 YYNGEE. CDR3 sequence reads: CASNLAGGYQETQYF. CDR3 sequence (DNA): TGTGCCAGCAACTTGGCAGGGGGGTACCAAGAGACCCAGTACTTC.

The chain combines TRBV4-2 with TRBJ2-1; the D is unclear. The CDR3 is 15 residues long. Germline assignment: CDR1 LGHNA and CDR2 YNFKEQ. V gave up 9 bases and J gave up 9 bases, with 24 bases separating them. CDR3 DNA sequence: TGTGCCAGTTCAATGACTCTAACATCTGTGGGTGAGCAGTTCTTC. Translation: CASSMTLTSVGEQFF.

This clone came up once. The CDR3 sequence: CASSFRTSGIYNEQFF. The CDR3 region has the DNA TGTGCCAGCAGCTTTAGAACTAGCGGGATCTACAATGAGCAGTTCTTC. The chain has TRBV7-4 and TRBJ2-1; 10 nucleotides match TRBD2. This CDR3 is built from 16 residues. CDR1 and CDR2 (germline): SGHVT, SQSDAQ. Unmatched junction bases numbered 5, after V lost 3 bases and J lost 3 bases.

The genes are TRBV2 and TRBJ1-1, with a possible D match to TRBD1 (5 bases). With 6 bases removed from V and 1 base from J, the gap between germline ends came to 15 bases. CDR1 and CDR2 (germline): SNHLY, FYNNEI. This CDR3 has 15 amino acids. The CDR3 DNA reads as TGTGCCAGCAGGAGGGGCGTGGAGGGGAACACTGAAGCTTTCTTT. Amino acid sequence: CASRRGVEGNTEAFF.

The rearrangement links TRBV23-1 to TRBJ1-4, with TRBD1 matching over 7 bases. TRBV23-1 is sorted into the ORF group, with uncertain function. This CDR3 has 16 residues. The ends lost 0 bases at V and 7 bases at J; junction bases unmatched: 8. Here the CDR3 DNA reads TGCGCCAGCAGTCAATCGAACAGGGGTAACAGTGAAAAACTGTTTTTT. It yields the protein CASSQSNRGNSEKLFF.

The chain uses TRBV11-3 and TRBJ2-7; 7 positions agree with TRBD1. Germline V gene lookup returns CDR1 SGHNT and CDR2 YENEEA. The CDR3 is made up of 14 amino acids. V lost 2 bases to trimming and J lost 3 bases; unmatched junction nucleotides: 4. CDR3 in DNA: TGTGCCAGCAGCTTAAGGGGGCGCAACTACGAGCAGTACTTC. Its translation is CASSLRGRNYEQYF.

This chain connects TRBV9 to TRBJ2-4; no clear D. This CDR3 spans 12 amino acids. Germline V CDR1 and CDR2: SGDLS, YYNGEE. Trimming pared 6 bases from V and 0 bases from J, leaving 4 bases between. The CDR3 spells CASKGAKNIQYF. For the CDR3, the DNA is TGTGCCAGCAAGGGAGCCAAAAACATTCAGTACTTC. Using reference TRBV9 and TRBJ2-4 for the parts outside the CDR3, the full variable domain is DSGVTQTPKHLITATGQRVTLRCSPRSGDLSVYWYQQSLDQGLQFLIQYYNGEERAKGNILERFSAQQFPDLHSELNLSSLELGDSALYFCASKGAKNIQYFGAGTRLSVL.

Comments on this clone: Other DNA sequences from this sample encode an identical CDR3 as well. This chain uses TRBV27 with TRBJ1-2, with D maybe TRBD1 (6 bases). CDR3 length: 13 residues. The ends were cut back, 2 bases at V and 8 bases at J, with 12 bases in the middle. Germline CDR1 is MNHEY and CDR2 is SMNVEV (reference sequence). The CDR3: CASSLSPGAGYTF. CDR3 nucleotide sequence: TGTGCCAGCAGTTTAAGCCCAGGGGCCGGCTACACCTTC.

The chain joins TRBV4-2 to TRBJ1-5; D may be TRBD1 (5 bases). This CDR3 has 15 residues. CDR1 LGHNA and CDR2 YNFKEQ come from the germline V gene. Trimming removed 1 base from V and 9 bases from J, with 16 bases in between. DNA of the CDR3: TGTGCCAGCAGCCAAGTTCATGAGGGGCCGTTGCCCCAGCATTTT. It yields the protein CASSQVHEGPLPQHF.

Of note for this clone: The same CDR3 is also encoded by other DNA sequences in this sample. The chain is built from TRBV27 and TRBJ2-7; no clear D gene. The V and J ends lost 2 bases and 3 bases respectively, with 8 bases between them. The CDR3 is made up of 13 amino acids. Germline V gives CDR1 MNHEY, CDR2 SMNVEV (reference sequence). The CDR3 DNA reads TGTGCCAGCAGTTTAGACCGAGACTACGAGCAGTACTTC. Residues: CASSLDRDYEQYF.

Comments on this clone: Other DNA sequences of this sample code for an identical CDR3. This chain uses TRBV6-6 with TRBJ2-3; 8 bases map to TRBD2. The trim removed 5 bases at V and 1 base at J, leaving 2 bases unmatched. The germline V gene has CDR1 MNHNY and CDR2 SVGAGI (reference sequence). The CDR3 loop spans 14 amino acids. CDR3: CASSLAGGTDTQYF. The CDR3 DNA is TGTGCCAGCAGTCTAGCGGGCGGCACAGATACGCAGTATTTT.

This rearrangement joins TRBV27 to TRBJ2-1, with 14 bases identical to TRBD2. There are 18 residues in the CDR3. The germline gives CDR1 MNHEY, CDR2 SMNVEV (reference sequence). The V and J ends lost 8 bases and 2 bases, in that order; junction bases with no gene match: 11. CDR3 in amino acids: CASWTGTSGSRPYNEQFF. The CDR3 bases are TGTGCCAGCTGGACTGGGACTAGCGGGAGTCGGCCCTACAATGAGCAGTTCTTC.

The genes are TRBV6-1 and TRBJ2-5; 11 positions match TRBD1. The CDR3 covers 15 residues. Trimming removed 8 bases from V and 7 bases from J; junction bases left unmatched: 12. CDR1 is MNHNS, CDR2 SASEGT, per germline. CDR3 residues: CASPQGQGEGGTQYF. The CDR3 nucleotides read TGTGCCAGCCCACAGGGACAGGGGGAAGGGGGGACCCAGTACTTC.

The chain combines TRBV29-1 with TRBJ2-5, with a weak D call TRBD1 (7 bases). Germline loops: CDR1 SQVTM, CDR2 ANQGSEA. This CDR3 spans 14 amino acids. The CDR3 sequence: CTALVQGDWETQYF. Here the CDR3 DNA reads TGCACAGCGTTGGTCCAGGGGGACTGGGAGACCCAGTACTTC.

V usage is TRBV7-8 and J usage is TRBJ1-2; D gene uncertain. CDR3 length equals 15 residues. Trimming left V 0 bases short and J 0 bases short, with 8 bases between. Per germline, CDR1 SGHVS and CDR2 FQNEAQ. CDR3 in DNA: TGTGCCAGCAGCTTAGCCAGCTCCCCTAACTATGGCTACACCTTC. Its translation: CASSLASSPNYGYTF. The full variable domain, its missing parts supplied by reference TRBV7-8 and TRBJ1-2, is GAGVSQSPRYKVAKRGQDVALRCDPISGHVSLFWYQQALGQGPEFLTYFQNEAQLDKSGLPSDRFFAERPEGSVSTLKIQRTQQEDSAVYLCASSLASSPNYGYTFGSGTRLTVV.

This clone was recorded only once. DNA of the CDR3: TGTGCCAGCAGCTTAGATCCGACAGGGACCACCTACGAGCAGTACTTC. Translation gives CASSLDPTGTTYEQYF. The chain employs TRBV7-9 and TRBJ2-7; 7 nucleotides align to TRBD1. V was clipped by 1 base and J by 2 bases; unmatched bases: 8. Germline loops: CDR1 SEHNR, CDR2 FQNEAQ (reference sequence). This CDR3 has 16 amino acids.

The V call is TRBV4-3, the J call TRBJ2-3; TRBD1 or TRBD2 may be the D gene (5 bases each). V was shortened by 0 bases and J by 3 bases, with 13 bases between the two germline ends. This CDR3 has 16 amino acids. Looked up from germline, CDR1 is LGHNA and CDR2 is YSLEER. The CDR3 region has the DNA TGCGCCAGCAGCCAAGATGAGGGGCTCGGGACAGATACGCAGTATTTT. Encoded protein: CASSQDEGLGTDTQYF.

This clone was detected only once. This chain joins TRBV13 and TRBJ2-7; 12 positions match TRBD2. V lost 0 bases and J lost 1; bases outside the gene matches: 4. Germline V gives CDR1 PRHDT, CDR2 FYEKMQ (reference sequence). The CDR3 is 17 residues long. The CDR3 sequence: CASSLGTSGGISYEQYF. Here the CDR3 DNA reads TGTGCCAGCAGCTTAGGCACTAGCGGGGGGATATCCTACGAGCAGTACTTC.

Comment on this clone: The CDR3 ends on some other residue instead of the conserved phenylalanine or tryptophan, so this is likely a read error. The limits of the CDR3 on the DNA are not certain, so only TCRdb's listed CDR3 is given. The chain has TRBV4-3 and TRBJ2-7; the tabulated D call, TRBD1, remains unverified against the DNA. The germline V gene has CDR1 LGHNA and CDR2 YSLEER. Including both end residues, the CDR3 is 8 amino acids long. The CDR3 sequence: CAKGHRLL.